Listed here are 25 T cell receptor beta chains from one sample, sequenced in a study of T cells in Graves' hyperthyroidism and ophthalmopathy. There were TCR beta CDR3 regions amplified from RNA transcripts. Primed by the HTBI set, a first-round RT-PCR was run on the TCR CDR3. A single record per CDR3 protein comes from TCRdb applying MiXCR to the multiplex PCR reads. This sample has 480,000 or so distinct CDR3 sequences, with about 46% found just once. The source material was peripheral blood or thyroid tissue (not recorded which). Source of these receptors: an adult woman with Graves' disease, either hyperthyroidism or ophthalmopathy (not recorded which).

The table lists this clonotype with a count of one. The V and J genes are TRBV7-9 and TRBJ1-2, with TRBD1 identical over 7 bases. This CDR3 region has 15 residues. V lost 1 base and J lost 7; bases outside the gene matches: 9. Germline V CDR1 and CDR2: SEHNR, FQNEAQ (reference sequence). The CDR3 loop is CASSLGTGGESGYTF. CDR3 coding DNA: TGTGCCAGCAGCTTAGGGACAGGTGGGGAATCTGGCTACACCTTC.

This clonotype was recorded a few times. The germline gene is not matched at one end of the junction; a read error may be the cause. This chain connects TRBV20-1 to TRBJ2-5; TRBD2 matches 7 bases. CDR1 is DFQATT and CDR2 is SNEGSKA in the germline V gene (reference sequence). The CDR3 sequence is 15 residues long. The CDR3 loop is CSAGRIGGNQETQYF. The CDR3 DNA sequence: TGTAGTGCTGGCAGGATCGGGGGGAACCAAGAGACCCAGTACTTC.

The chain joins TRBV12-3 or TRBV12-4 to TRBJ1-5, with D hard to call. The CDR3 has 15 amino acids. V lost 3 bases to trimming and J lost 1 base, with 10 bases between them. CDR3 sequence reads: CASSFLGYSNQPQHF. The CDR3 DNA reads as TGTGCCAGCAGTTTTCTGGGGTACAGCAATCAGCCCCAGCATTTT.

The V gene is TRBV20-1, the J gene TRBJ1-6; D uncertain. Per germline, CDR1 DFQATT and CDR2 SNEGSKA (reference sequence). There are 13 residues in the CDR3. The ends were cut back, 0 bases at V and 10 bases at J, with 10 bases in the middle. This chain's CDR3 is CSAREDAGSPLHF. CDR3 in DNA: TGCAGTGCTAGAGAAGACGCGGGGTCACCCCTCCACTTT.

The rearrangement links TRBV7-6 to TRBJ2-2; D unclear. Germline CDR1 and CDR2: SGHVS and FNYEAQ. The V end was cut by 2 bases, the J end by 7 bases, with 20 bases between. This CDR3 is built from 17 residues. The CDR3 reads CASSLKALGGSVGELFF. The CDR3 nucleotides read TGTGCCAGCAGCTTAAAGGCCCTGGGCGGCTCTGTCGGGGAGCTGTTTTTT.

The rearrangement links TRBV24-1 to TRBJ2-6; 7 nucleotides line up with TRBD1. Germline CDR1 is KGHDR and CDR2 is SFDVKD. The CDR3 has 16 amino acids. The V and J ends lost 2 bases and 1 base, in that order; junction bases with no gene match: 1. CDR3 sequence (DNA): TGTGCCACCAGTGATTACAGGGGTTCTGGGGCCAACGTCCTGACTTTC. This translates into CATSDYRGSGANVLTF.

Many counts were recorded for this clonotype. CDR3: CASSYSSLGQPQHF. For the CDR3, the DNA is TGTGCCAGCAGTTACTCGTCCCTTGGACAGCCCCAGCATTTT. The chain joins TRBV6-5 to TRBJ1-5; D remains unclear. The CDR3 totals 14 residues. Between the trimmed V and J ends, which lost 0 bases and 7 bases, there was a span of 10 bases. CDR1 MNHEY and CDR2 SVGAGI come from the germline V gene.

The chain links TRBV29-1 to TRBJ2-7; D might be TRBD1 or TRBD2, each matching 5 bases. Germline V gene sequence: CDR1 SQVTM, CDR2 ANQGSEA. The CDR3 has 13 residues. Trimming shortened V by 4 bases and J by 0 bases, and 10 bases separated the two germline ends. The chain's CDR3 is CSVAGRFSYEQYF. The CDR3 DNA reads TGCAGCGTTGCGGGACGGTTCTCCTACGAGCAGTACTTC.

This chain connects TRBV7-9 to TRBJ2-2; D remains unclear. Per germline, CDR1 SEHNR and CDR2 FQNEAQ (reference sequence). This CDR3 has 13 amino acids. Deletions cut 7 bases from V and 1 base from J, with 7 bases between. CDR3 protein: CASTRQNTGELFF. CDR3 DNA: TGTGCCAGCACCCGACAGAACACCGGGGAGCTGTTTTTT. Full variable domain (remainder filled in from reference TRBV7-9 and TRBJ2-2): DTGVSQNPRHKITKRGQNVTFRCDPISEHNRLYWYRQTLGQGPEFLTYFQNEAQLEKSRLLSDRFSAERPKGSFSTLEIQRTEQGDSAMYLCASTRQNTGELFFGEGSRLTVL.

The genes are TRBV6-6 and TRBJ2-7; D is unresolved. The length of the CDR3 is 14 residues. The V end lost 5 bases, the J end lost 0 bases, and 11 bases lay between the germline ends. Germline CDR1 is MNHNY and CDR2 is SVGAGI (reference sequence). The CDR3 DNA reads as TGTGCCAGCAGTGAACCCTCAGACTCCTACGAGCAGTACTTC. It yields the protein CASSEPSDSYEQYF.

This clonotype has ten or more counts. The rearrangement links TRBV7-2 to TRBJ1-6; D unresolved. Trimming took 1 base from V and 10 from J, leaving 8 bases between them. The CDR3 extends over 13 amino acids. Germline lookup yields CDR1 SGHTA and CDR2 FQGNSA. For the CDR3, the DNA is TGTGCCAGCAGCTTAGAGGCGGAATCACCCCTCCACTTT. Residues: CASSLEAESPLHF.

The table lists this clonotype with many counts. DNA of the CDR3: TGTGCCACCAGCAGAGTCTTAGGAGGGAGCGGGGAGACCCAGTACTTC. Amino acid sequence: CATSRVLGGSGETQYF. This chain uses TRBV15 with TRBJ2-5; weak D call: TRBD2 (6 bases). Germline V CDR1 and CDR2: LNHNV, YYDKDF (reference sequence). Trimming shortened V by 1 base and J by 5 bases, and 17 bases separated the two germline ends. The CDR3 consists of 16 residues.

In regard to this clonotype: The germline gene is not matched at one end of the junction; a read error may be the cause. V and J are TRBV7-3 and TRBJ1-5; unclear D gene. There are 13 residues in the CDR3. CDR1 is SGHTA and CDR2 is FQGTGA in the germline V gene. For the CDR3, the DNA is TGTGCCAGCAGCGTAACGCCGGCGGGCCCCCAGCATTTT. Translated: CASSVTPAGPQHF.

Ten or more counts support this clonotype. V gene TRBV7-2 combines with J gene TRBJ2-5; tentative D call: TRBD1 (7 bases). This CDR3 spans 15 amino acids. Per germline, CDR1 SGHTA and CDR2 FQGNSA. Trimming removed 7 bases at V and 1 base at J, with 16 bases between. CDR3 nucleotides: TGTGCCAGCACCCCGGCAGGGGGGAGCCAAGAGACCCAGTACTTC. It codes for CASTPAGGSQETQYF. The variable domain in full, completed from reference TRBV7-2 and TRBJ2-5, reads GAGVSQSPSNKVTEKGKDVELRCDPISGHTALYWYRQSLGQGLEFLIYFQGNSAPDKSGLPSDRFSAERTGGSVSTLTIQRTQQEDSAVYLCASTPAGGSQETQYFGPGTRLLVL.

There are many counts of this clonotype. The chain joins TRBV5-1 to TRBJ1-2; weak D call: TRBD1 (5 bases). The CDR3 sequence is 13 residues long. CDR1 and CDR2 (germline): SGHRS, YFSETQ. Trimming took 4 bases from V and 4 from J, leaving 11 bases between them. The CDR3 coding sequence is TGCGCCAGCAGCCCGACAGTTTCCTATGGCTACACCTTC. Translation gives CASSPTVSYGYTF.

The chain combines TRBV10-2 with TRBJ1-2; D unclear. Germline-derived CDR1 and CDR2 are WSHSY and SAAADI. V lost 2 bases and J lost 4, with 14 bases in between. The CDR3 consists of 15 residues. This CDR3 reads CASSEGRRSTYGYTF. Here the CDR3 DNA reads TGCGCCAGCAGTGAGGGACGCAGGAGCACCTATGGCTACACCTTC.

The rearrangement uses TRBV20-1 and TRBJ2-2; D gene unclear. V was pared by 6 bases and J by 13 bases, with 6 bases between. The germline gives CDR1 DFQATT, CDR2 SNEGSKA (reference sequence). There are 8 residues in the CDR3. CDR3 DNA sequence: TGCAGTGCGAAGGGGCTGTTTTTT. Translation: CSAKGLFF.

This clonotype was recorded at least ten times. The rearrangement uses TRBV6-5 and TRBJ1-6; no firm D call. There are 13 residues in the CDR3. Germline CDR1 and CDR2: MNHEY and SVGAGI. V gave up 0 bases and J gave up 10 bases, with 7 bases separating them. CDR3 DNA: TGTGCCAGCAGTTACTCCCGAGGGTCACCCCTCCACTTT. Translation: CASSYSRGSPLHF.

Concerning this clonotype itself: One base away lies a much larger clone, so this may be a sequencing read error. This chain uses TRBV7-9 with TRBJ2-2; 7 bases align to TRBD1. Unmatched junction bases numbered 0, after V lost 4 bases and J lost 7 bases. Germline assignment: CDR1 SEHNR and CDR2 FQNEAQ (reference sequence). The CDR3 contains 12 residues. The chain's CDR3 is CASSSGGGELFF. In DNA, the CDR3 is TGTGCCAGCAGCTCAGGGGGCGGGGAGCTGTTTTTT.

The J gene is TRBJ2-7, the V gene TRBV11-2; the D is unclear. CDR1 SGHAT and CDR2 FQNNGV come from the germline V gene. V was pared by 4 bases and J by 3 bases, with 10 bases between. The CDR3 totals 13 residues. Written as DNA, the CDR3 is TGTGCCAGCAGCTATGGGCTGATCTACGAGCAGTACTTC. Its protein product is CASSYGLIYEQYF.

The chain employs TRBV7-2 and TRBJ1-1, with 7 positions matching TRBD1. The germline V gene has CDR1 SGHTA and CDR2 FQGNSA. V lost 10 bases and J lost 4; bases outside the gene matches: 9. This CDR3 contains 13 residues. CDR3 region: CATEGARGTEAFF. The CDR3 DNA sequence: TGTGCCACCGAGGGGGCGCGAGGCACTGAAGCTTTCTTT.

V usage is TRBV29-1 and J usage is TRBJ1-1; TRBD1 matches 7 bases. With 4 bases clipped from V and 4 bases from J, the junction kept 6 bases outside the gene matches. CDR3 size: 13 residues. Germline CDR1 and CDR2: SQVTM and ANQGSEA. The CDR3 nucleotides are TGCAGCGTTGGAGACAGGGTCAGCACTGAAGCTTTCTTT. Protein product: CSVGDRVSTEAFF.

Turning to this clonotype: An end of the junction differs from the germline gene, which may be a read error. This chain uses TRBV6-1 with TRBJ1-1, with a tentative D call TRBD1 (5 bases). CDR3 length: 16 residues. Germline V gene lookup returns CDR1 MNHNS and CDR2 SASEGT. CDR3 DNA sequence: TGTGCCATCAGTGAAGCACACAGGCTTATGAACACTGAAGCTTTCTTT. Its protein is CAISEAHRLMNTEAFF.

Concerning this clonotype itself: The junction does not match germline at one end; this may be a read error. The gene calls are TRBV2 and TRBJ2-2; weak D call: TRBD2 (6 bases). Germline V gives CDR1 SNHLY, CDR2 FYNNEI. CDR3 size: 14 residues. CDR3 nucleotides: TGTGCCAGCGATGGAGGGCAGAACACCGGGGGGCTGTTTTTT. This codes for CASDGGQNTGGLFF.

Only a few counts were recorded for this clonotype. V gene TRBV9 combines with J gene TRBJ1-5; D perhaps matches TRBD1 (5 bases). This CDR3 is built from 15 residues. V lost 4 bases and J lost 0, with 11 bases in between. CDR1 and CDR2 (germline): SGDLS, YYNGEE. The CDR3 DNA is TGTGCCAGCAGCCGCGGGACCGATAGCAATCAGCCCCAGCATTTT. Encoded protein: CASSRGTDSNQPQHF. The full variable domain, rest sourced from reference TRBV9 and TRBJ1-5, is DSGVTQTPKHLITATGQRVTLRCSPRSGDLSVYWYQQSLDQGLQFLIQYYNGEERAKGNILERFSAQQFPDLHSELNLSSLELGDSALYFCASSRGTDSNQPQHFGDGTRLSIL.